This T cell receptor beta chain comes out of a study of T cell repertoires in cytomegalovirus infection. Study information: A matching HLA type, together with CMV infection, was signaled by public TCR beta signatures.

A word on this clonotype: Antigen: not known.

Points from the study as a whole: Dominant in the ex vivo response were TCR beta clonotypes restricted by HLA-C and specific for CMV. Adding up the frequency of public TCR beta families identified people who carried CMV plus the relevant HLA.

TCRdb re-derived calls from the reads in MiXCR, one entry per CDR3 protein. The sample holds hundreds of thousands of distinct CDR3 sequences, about 9.1% seen once. The TCR originated in a human donor in good health (CMV status not recorded). Some clones in this sample may be carry-over from other donors' samples. The sample taken for sequencing was PBMCs.

The CDR3 region has the DNA TGTGCCAGCAGCCCGGGACTCCATAGCACAGATACGCAGTATTTT. It yields the protein CASSPGLHSTDTQYF. The chain has TRBV3-1 and TRBJ2-3; the D gene is possibly TRBD2 (6 bases). V lost 4 bases and J 0 bases, leaving 11 bases between the germline ends. The CDR3 spans 15 residues. From germline, CDR1 is LGHDT and CDR2 YNNKEL (reference sequence).